These 11 T cell receptor beta chains were all obtained from the same sample, sequenced in a study of T cell changes during pregnancy in multiple sclerosis. TCRdb's copy holds only in-frame clones and misses some; the assay was immunoSEQ multiplex PCR. The sample includes more than 40,000 clones, 90% of them seen just once. This specimen consisted of CD8+ T cells from peripheral blood mononuclear cells, obtained in the third trimester of pregnancy. These receptors were taken from a female donor with multiple sclerosis, enrolled in a pregnancy study.

This sequence joins TRBV5-6 and TRBJ1-1; TRBD1 aligns across 8 bases. From germline, CDR1 is SGHDT and CDR2 YYEEEE. This CDR3 region has 14 residues. V lost 3 bases and J lost 2; bases outside the gene matches: 3. CDR3 bases: TGTGCCAGCAGCTGGGGGACAGGAAACACTGAAGCTTTCTTT. The encoded protein is CASSWGTGNTEAFF.

This rearrangement joins TRBV5-6 to TRBJ1-1, with no clear D. From germline, CDR1 is SGHDT and CDR2 YYEEEE. The CDR3 is 13 residues long. Trimming removed 4 bases from V and 3 bases from J, with 10 bases in between. CDR3 in DNA: TGTGCCAGCAGCCGGACGGGAGACACTGAAGCTTTCTTT. Protein product: CASSRTGDTEAFF.

The J gene is TRBJ2-1, the V gene TRBV27; 7 bases map to TRBD1. V shed 2 bases and J 5 bases; nucleotides not matched to a gene: 9. Germline CDR1 is MNHEY and CDR2 is SMNVEV (reference sequence). The CDR3 has 16 residues. The CDR3 nucleotides are TGTGCCAGCAGTTTAAGCCCCGGGACAGCCAACAATGAGCAGTTCTTC. Amino acids: CASSLSPGTANNEQFF.

The V gene is TRBV5-6, the J gene TRBJ2-4; D might be TRBD2 (7 bases). CDR1 is SGHDT, CDR2 YYEEEE, per germline. V gave up 0 bases and J gave up 7 bases, with 14 bases separating them. The CDR3 runs 15 residues. The CDR3 nucleotides read TGTGCCAGCAGCTTGGCAGGGGAGGGGATCAACATTCAGTACTTC. This codes for CASSLAGEGINIQYF.

The CDR3 sequence is CASSIGMETQYF. The CDR3, as DNA: TGTGCCAGTAGTATCGGGATGGAGACGCAGTATTTT. This rearrangement joins TRBV19 to TRBJ2-3, with D perhaps TRBD2 (5 bases). The CDR3 runs 12 residues. CDR1 LNHDA and CDR2 SQIVND come from the germline V gene (reference sequence). The V end was cut by 3 bases, the J end by 9 bases, with 10 bases between.

The J gene is TRBJ2-3, the V gene TRBV4-1; D is unresolved. CDR1 is MGHRA, CDR2 YSYEKL, per germline. The CDR3 extends over 17 amino acids. V was cut by 0 bases and J by 2 bases, with 15 bases left in between. The CDR3 here is CASSQDWSETITDTQYF. The CDR3, as DNA: TGCGCCAGCAGCCAAGATTGGAGCGAGACCATCACAGATACGCAGTATTTT.

The chain is built from TRBV2 and TRBJ2-5, with TRBD1 as a possible D gene (5 bases). CDR1 and CDR2 from the germline V gene are SNHLY and FYNNEI. This CDR3 is 16 amino acids long. V lost 3 bases and J 2 bases, leaving 16 bases between the germline ends. CDR3 loop: CASSDWVDREQETQYF. The CDR3 coding sequence is TGTGCCAGCAGTGACTGGGTTGACAGAGAACAAGAGACCCAGTACTTC.

The CDR3 coding sequence is TGTGCCAGCAGTTTAGGGCCTGGGACAGGGGTGGGGAATGAGCAGTTCTTC. This codes for CASSLGPGTGVGNEQFF. The V call is TRBV27, the J call TRBJ2-1, with TRBD1 identical over 10 bases. Germline assignment: CDR1 MNHEY and CDR2 SMNVEV (reference sequence). The junction had 11 bases not matched to a gene; V was cut back by 2 bases and J by 7 bases. The CDR3 has 17 amino acids.

CDR3: CASSQEAGPSNTEAFF. CDR3 bases: TGCGCCAGCAGCCAAGAGGCAGGGCCTTCGAACACTGAAGCTTTCTTT. V usage is TRBV4-1 and J usage is TRBJ1-1; D may be TRBD1 (5 bases). V dropped 0 bases and J dropped 1 base, with 12 bases sitting between them. Germline CDR1 and CDR2: MGHRA and YSYEKL. The CDR3 totals 16 residues.

The gene calls are TRBV27 and TRBJ2-1, with TRBD1 identical over 9 bases. The V gene end was trimmed by 5 bases and the J gene end by 5 bases; junction bases not matched to a gene: 7. There are 15 residues in the CDR3. Germline lookup yields CDR1 MNHEY and CDR2 SMNVEV (reference sequence). CDR3 loop: CASSVPGQGDNEQFF. The CDR3 nucleotides are TGTGCCAGCAGTGTCCCGGGACAGGGTGACAATGAGCAGTTCTTC.

This clone has just one count. The chain combines TRBV27 with TRBJ2-3; 7 bases align to TRBD2. V shed 5 bases and J 0 bases; nucleotides not matched to a gene: 8. The CDR3 extends over 16 amino acids. The germline V gene has CDR1 MNHEY and CDR2 SMNVEV (reference sequence). The chain's CDR3 is CASSPWGGTSTDTQYF. CDR3 bases: TGTGCCAGCAGTCCCTGGGGAGGGACTAGCACAGATACGCAGTATTTT.